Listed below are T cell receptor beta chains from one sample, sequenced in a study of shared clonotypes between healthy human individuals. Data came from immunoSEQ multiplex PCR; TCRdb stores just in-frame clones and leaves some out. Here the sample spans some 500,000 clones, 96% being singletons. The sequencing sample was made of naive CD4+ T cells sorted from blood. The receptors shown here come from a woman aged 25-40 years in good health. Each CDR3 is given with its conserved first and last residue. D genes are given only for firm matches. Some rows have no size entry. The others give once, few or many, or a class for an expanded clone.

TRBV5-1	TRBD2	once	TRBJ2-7	CASSPEGGRAYEQYF	TGCGCCAGCAGCCCGGAGGGCGGGAGGGCCTACGAGCAGTACTTC
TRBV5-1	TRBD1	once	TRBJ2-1	CASRTYPGQGYNEQFF	TGCGCCAGCAGAACCTACCCGGGACAGGGCTACAATGAGCAGTTCTTC
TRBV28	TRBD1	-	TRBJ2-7	CASSKPGQGAYEQYF	TGTGCCAGCAGTAAACCGGGACAGGGAGCCTACGAGCAGTACTTC
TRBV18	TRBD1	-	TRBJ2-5	CASSRGQGTQETQYF	TGTGCCAGCTCTCGAGGACAGGGAACACAAGAGACCCAGTACTTC
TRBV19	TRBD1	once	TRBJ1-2	CASSITGGASAGYTF	TGTGCCAGTAGTATAACAGGGGGCGCTTCTGCTGGCTACACCTTC
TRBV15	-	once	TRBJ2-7	CATSRDPSAAPGEQYF	TGTGCCACCAGCAGAGACCCCTCAGCGGCCCCCGGGGAGCAGTACTTC
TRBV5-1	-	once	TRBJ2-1	CASSLGQGGNEQFF	TGCGCCAGCAGCTTGGGACAGGGAGGTAATGAGCAGTTCTTC
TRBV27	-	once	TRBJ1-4	CASSLSRPGWDEKLFF	TGTGCCAGCAGTTTATCCCGTCCGGGATGGGATGAAAAACTGTTTTTT
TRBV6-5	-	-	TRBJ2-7	CASSSQSSYEQYF	TGTGCCAGCAGTTCCCAGAGCTCCTACGAGCAGTACTTC
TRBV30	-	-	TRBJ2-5	CAWSRQVGETQYF	TGTGCCTGGAGTCGACAGGTAGGAGAGACCCAGTACTTC
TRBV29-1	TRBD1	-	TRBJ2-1	CSARTGRNNEQFF	TGCAGCGCCAGGACAGGGAGGAACAATGAGCAGTTCTTC
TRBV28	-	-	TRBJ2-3	CASSLLAQDTQYF	TGTGCCAGCAGTTTACTAGCGCAAGATACGCAGTATTTT
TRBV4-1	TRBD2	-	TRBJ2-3	CASSRVTLAGDTDTQYF	TGCGCCAGCAGCCGAGTAACACTAGCGGGGGACACAGATACGCAGTATTTT
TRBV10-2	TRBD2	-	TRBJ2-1	CASTSSGSRNEQFF	TGCGCCAGCACCTCTAGCGGGAGTCGCAATGAGCAGTTCTTC
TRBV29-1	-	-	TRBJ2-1	CSVDVRHSYNEQFF	TGCAGCGTTGATGTACGTCACTCCTACAATGAGCAGTTCTTC
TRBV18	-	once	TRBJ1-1	CASSQGSWGAFF	TGTGCCAGCTCACAAGGATCGTGGGGAGCTTTCTTT
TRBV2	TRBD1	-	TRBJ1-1	CASSDGQGNTEAFF	TGTGCCAGCAGTGACGGACAGGGGAACACTGAAGCTTTCTTT
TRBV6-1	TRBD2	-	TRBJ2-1	CASRTSGTRYEQFF	TGTGCCAGCAGAACTAGCGGGACTAGGTATGAGCAGTTCTTC
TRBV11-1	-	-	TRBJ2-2	CASSFNQGPNTGELFF	TGTGCCAGCAGCTTTAATCAGGGCCCGAACACCGGGGAGCTGTTTTTT
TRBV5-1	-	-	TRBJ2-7	CASSLTMDSIYEQYF	TGCGCCAGCAGCTTGACCATGGACAGCATCTACGAGCAGTACTTC
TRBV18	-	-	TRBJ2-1	CASSPPATSQEFF	TGTGCCAGCTCACCACCGGCGACAAGCCAGGAGTTCTTC
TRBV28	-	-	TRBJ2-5	CASSLGRQETQYF	TGTGCCAGCTCCCTTGGCCGACAAGAGACCCAGTACTTC
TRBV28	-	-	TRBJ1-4	CASLKTGRQNEKLFF	TGTGCCAGCCTCAAGACCGGGAGGCAGAATGAAAAACTGTTTTTT
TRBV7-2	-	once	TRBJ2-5	CASSPGPVQETQYF	TGTGCCAGCAGCCCCGGACCCGTACAAGAGACCCAGTACTTC
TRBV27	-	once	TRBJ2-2	CASSHRGESGELFF	TGTGCCAGCAGTCACCGTGGGGAAAGCGGGGAGCTGTTTTTT
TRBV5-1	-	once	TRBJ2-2	CANPLRVDTGELFF	TGCGCCAACCCGCTGAGGGTAGATACCGGGGAGCTGTTTTTT
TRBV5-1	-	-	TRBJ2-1	CASSLVGGEQFF	TGCGCCAGCAGCTTGGTTGGGGGTGAGCAGTTCTTC